A selection of T cell receptor beta chains follows, all from one sample in a study of beta chain features in type 1 diabetes. Libraries were prepared by immunoSEQ multiplex PCR; TCRdb keeps only in-frame clonotypes and omits some of them. The table records some 350,000 clones, about 14% of them present only once. What was sequenced was naive CD4+ T cells from blood. These receptors all come from a woman in her late teens or twenties with type 1 diabetes. Both conserved end residues are part of each CDR3. A D gene is named only where the DNA matches it firmly. Not every row has a clone size; where given, it reads once, few, many or a size class.

J gene | clone size | D gene | V gene | CDR3 protein | CDR3 DNA
TRBJ2-4 | - | TRBD2 | TRBV9 | CASSASIETSAIGLAKNIQYF | TGTGCCAGCAGCGCCTCCATTGAGACTAGCGCAATAGGTCTAGCCAAAAACATTCAGTACTTC
TRBJ2-5 | once | - | TRBV11-2 | CASSSQGYRETQYF | TGTGCCAGCAGCTCCCAAGGTTACAGGGAGACCCAGTACTTC
TRBJ2-4 | few | - | TRBV6-6 | CATNSAKNIQYF | TGTGCCACCAACTCCGCCAAAAACATTCAGTACTTC
TRBJ2-7 | - | TRBD1 | TRBV29-1 | CSADGRGNEQYF | TGCAGCGCCGATGGCAGGGGGAACGAGCAGTACTTC
TRBJ2-3 | few | - | TRBV29-1 | CSVRDRRSTDTQYF | TGCAGCGTCCGCGACAGGAGGAGTACAGATACGCAGTATTTT
TRBJ2-2 | - | - | TRBV11-2 | CASSHPWGGGGGELFF | TGTGCCAGCAGCCACCCTTGGGGGGGAGGGGGCGGGGAGCTGTTTTTT
TRBJ2-2 | - | - | TRBV2 | CASRAREIGPGELFF | TGTGCCAGCAGGGCTAGAGAAATTGGCCCCGGGGAGCTGTTTTTT
TRBJ2-1 | - | TRBD1 | TRBV18 | CASSPRDRQYNEQFF | TGTGCCAGCTCACCACGGGACAGGCAATACAATGAGCAGTTCTTC
TRBJ2-3 | - | TRBD2 | TRBV5-1 | CASSPRTSGRPLTDTQYF | TGCGCCAGCAGCCCCAGGACTAGCGGGAGACCGCTCACAGATACGCAGTATTTT
TRBJ2-7 | - | TRBD1 | TRBV6-5 | CATRGTGLYEQYF | TGTGCCACACGGGGGACAGGGCTCTACGAGCAGTACTTC
TRBJ2-3 | - | - | TRBV7-9 | CATELSGTDTQYF | TGTGCCACCGAGCTTAGCGGCACAGATACGCAGTATTTT
TRBJ1-1 | - | TRBD1 | TRBV6-5 | CASTPGQGTGEAFF | TGTGCCAGCACCCCGGGACAGGGGACCGGTGAAGCTTTCTTT